This record looks at one TCR beta chain sequence and its context. Its antigen is currently unknown. A much larger clonotype is one base distant, so this may be a read error. This sample is drawn from a study of T-cell reconstitution after alpha-beta-depleted transplantation in children. Using unique molecular identifiers, the investigators prepared the TCRbeta library. TCRdb re-called the PCR reads with MiXCR, one entry per CDR3 protein. The sample gives around 500,000 distinct CDR3 sequences, under 25% of which show up once; 13% to 15% is in the top ten. The CDR3 consists of 16 residues. From germline, CDR1 is SGDLS and CDR2 YYNGEE. The V gene lost 0 bases and the J gene lost 6 bases, with 18 bases spanning the gap. Study-wide findings and caveats: T-cell counts and diversity were attributed mostly to newly produced T cells one year after transplant. The origin of alpha-beta T cells about two months after transplant was reportedly several hundred expanded graft clones.

Source: PBMCs, mostly from graft donor cells, taken 360 days after TCRalphabeta/CD19-depleted stem cell transplant. The TCR comes from a boy less than two years old who had a stem cell transplant for acute myeloid leukemia, so the T cells may come from the graft donor. The chain links TRBV9 to TRBJ1-2; D not certain. The CDR3: CASSVEEGSRPNGYTF. The CDR3 region has the DNA TGTGCCAGCAGCGTAGAGGAAGGGTCAAGACCCAATGGCTACACCTTC.